This T cell receptor (beta chain) was profiled in a study of T cell repertoires in cytomegalovirus infection. Across the study: Selection of CMV epitopes for the study included recently identified HLA-C-restricted and well-studied HLA-B-restricted ones. CMV infection plus the matching HLA type was flagged by public TCR beta signatures. Study-level findings and limits: Dominating the ex vivo response were HLA-C-restricted CMV-specific TCR beta clonotypes.

TCRdb itself ran the reads through MiXCR, one entry per CDR3 protein. The sample lists 830,000 or so distinct CDR3 sequences; approximately 30% were seen once. V shed 3 bases and J shed 5 bases, with 16 bases lying between them. The length of the CDR3 is 15 residues. CDR1 MNHEY and CDR2 SMNVEV come from the germline V gene (reference sequence). In the case of this clonotype: The antigen is undetermined.

The source of this sequence is a human donor in good health (CMV status not recorded). Some clones in this sample may be carry-over from other donors' samples. The J gene is TRBJ2-5, the V gene TRBV27, with D perhaps TRBD1 or TRBD2 (5 bases each). Sequenced here: cultured CD8+ T cells from PBMCs, sampled from culture after CMV antigen stimulation. The DNA for the CDR3 is TGTGCCAGCAGTTTGGGGGTCCCTAGCCGGGAGACCCAGTACTTC. Amino acid sequence: CASSLGVPSRETQYF.